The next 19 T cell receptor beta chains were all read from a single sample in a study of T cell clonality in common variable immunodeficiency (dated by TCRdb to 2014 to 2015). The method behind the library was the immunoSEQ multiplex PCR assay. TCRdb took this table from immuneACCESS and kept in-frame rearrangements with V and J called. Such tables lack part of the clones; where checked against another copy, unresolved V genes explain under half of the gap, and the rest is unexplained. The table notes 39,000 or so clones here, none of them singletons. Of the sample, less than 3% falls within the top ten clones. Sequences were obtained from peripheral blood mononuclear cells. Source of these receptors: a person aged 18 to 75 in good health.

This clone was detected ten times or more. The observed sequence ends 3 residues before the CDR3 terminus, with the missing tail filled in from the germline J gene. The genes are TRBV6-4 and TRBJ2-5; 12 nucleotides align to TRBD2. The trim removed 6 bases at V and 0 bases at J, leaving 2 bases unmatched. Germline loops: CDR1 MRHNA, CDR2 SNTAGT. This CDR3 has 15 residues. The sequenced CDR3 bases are TGTGCCAGCAGCCGACTAGCGGGAGACCAAGAGACC. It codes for CASSRLAGDQET. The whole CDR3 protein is CASSRLAGDQETQYF.

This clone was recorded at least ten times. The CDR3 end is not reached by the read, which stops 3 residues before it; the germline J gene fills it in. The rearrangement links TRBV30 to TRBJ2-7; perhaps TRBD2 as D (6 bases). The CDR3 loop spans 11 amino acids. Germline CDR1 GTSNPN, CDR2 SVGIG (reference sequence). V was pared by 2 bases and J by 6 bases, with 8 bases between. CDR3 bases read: TGTGCCTGGAGTTCCGGGGGCGAG. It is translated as CAWSSGGE. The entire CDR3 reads CAWSSGGEQYF.

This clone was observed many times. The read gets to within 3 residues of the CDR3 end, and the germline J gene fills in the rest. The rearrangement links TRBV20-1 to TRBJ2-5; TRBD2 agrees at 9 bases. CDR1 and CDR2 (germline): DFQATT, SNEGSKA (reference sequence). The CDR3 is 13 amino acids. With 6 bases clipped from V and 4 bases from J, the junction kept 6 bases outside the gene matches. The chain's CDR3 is CSAKIAGAETQYF. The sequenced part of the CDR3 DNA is TGCAGTGCCAAGATAGCGGGAGCAGAGACC.

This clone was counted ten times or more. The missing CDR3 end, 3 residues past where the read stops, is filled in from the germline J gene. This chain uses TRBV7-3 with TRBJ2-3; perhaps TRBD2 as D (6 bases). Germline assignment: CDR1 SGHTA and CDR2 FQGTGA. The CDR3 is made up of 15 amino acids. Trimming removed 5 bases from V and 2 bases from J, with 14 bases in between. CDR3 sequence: CASSGTGLNTDTQYF. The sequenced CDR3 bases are TGTGCCAGCAGCGGAACAGGACTAAACACAGATACG.

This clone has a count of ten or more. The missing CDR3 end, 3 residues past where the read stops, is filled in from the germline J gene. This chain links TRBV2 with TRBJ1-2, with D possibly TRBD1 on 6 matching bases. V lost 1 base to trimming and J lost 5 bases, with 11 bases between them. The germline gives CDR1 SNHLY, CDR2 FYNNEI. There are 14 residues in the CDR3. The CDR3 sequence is CASSEGTALYGYTF. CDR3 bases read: TGTGCCAGCAGTGAAGGGACAGCTCTTTATGGC.

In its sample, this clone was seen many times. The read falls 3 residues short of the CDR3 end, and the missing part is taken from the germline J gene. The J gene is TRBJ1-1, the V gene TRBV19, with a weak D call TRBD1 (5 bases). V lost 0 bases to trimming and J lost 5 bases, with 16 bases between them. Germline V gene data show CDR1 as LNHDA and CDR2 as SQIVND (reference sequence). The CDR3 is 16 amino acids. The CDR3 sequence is CASSIDLGRVRTEAFF. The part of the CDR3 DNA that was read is TGTGCCAGTAGTATAGATTTAGGCAGGGTTCGTACTGAA. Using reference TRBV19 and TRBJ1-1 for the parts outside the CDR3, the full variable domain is DGGITQSPKYLFRKEGQNVTLSCEQNLNHDAMYWYRQDPGQGLRLIYYSQIVNDFQKGDIAEGYSVSREKKESFPLTVTSAQKNPTAFYLCASSIDLGRVRTEAFFGQGTRLTVV.

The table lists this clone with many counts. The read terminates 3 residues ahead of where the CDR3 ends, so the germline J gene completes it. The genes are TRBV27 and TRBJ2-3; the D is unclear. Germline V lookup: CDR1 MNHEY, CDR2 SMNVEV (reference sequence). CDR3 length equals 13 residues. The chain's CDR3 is CASNARAPGTQYF. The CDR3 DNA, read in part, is TGTGCCAGCAACGCTAGAGCCCCTGGGACG.

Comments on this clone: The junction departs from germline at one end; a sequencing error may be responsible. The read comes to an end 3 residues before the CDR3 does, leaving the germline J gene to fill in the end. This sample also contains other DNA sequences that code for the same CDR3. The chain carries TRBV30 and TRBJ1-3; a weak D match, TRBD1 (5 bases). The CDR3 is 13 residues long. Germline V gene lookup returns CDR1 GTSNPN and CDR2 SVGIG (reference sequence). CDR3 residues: CAWGKQVGNTIYF. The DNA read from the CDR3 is TGTGCCTGGGGGAAACAGGTTGGAAACACA. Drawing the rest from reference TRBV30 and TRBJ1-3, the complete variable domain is SQTIHQWPATLVQPVGSPLSLECTVEGTSNPNLYWYRQAAGRGLQLLFYSVGIGQISSEVPQNLSASRPQDRQFILSSKKLLLSDSGFYLCAWGKQVGNTIYFGEGSWLTVV.

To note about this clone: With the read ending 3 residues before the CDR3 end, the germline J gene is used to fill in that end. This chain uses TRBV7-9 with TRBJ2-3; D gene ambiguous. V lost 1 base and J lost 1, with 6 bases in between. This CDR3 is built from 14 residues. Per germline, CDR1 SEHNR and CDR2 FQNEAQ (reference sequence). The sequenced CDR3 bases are TGTGCCAGCAGCTTAGAAACGGGCACAGATACG. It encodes CASSLETGTDT. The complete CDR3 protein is CASSLETGTDTQYF.

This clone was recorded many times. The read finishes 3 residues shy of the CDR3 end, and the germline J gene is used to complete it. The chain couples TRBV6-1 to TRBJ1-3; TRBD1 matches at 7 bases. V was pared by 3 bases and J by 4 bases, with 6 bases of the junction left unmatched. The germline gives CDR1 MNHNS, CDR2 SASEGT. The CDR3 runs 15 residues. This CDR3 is CASSDQQGLGNTIYF. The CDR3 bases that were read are TGTGCCAGCAGTGACCAACAGGGGTTGGGAAACACC.

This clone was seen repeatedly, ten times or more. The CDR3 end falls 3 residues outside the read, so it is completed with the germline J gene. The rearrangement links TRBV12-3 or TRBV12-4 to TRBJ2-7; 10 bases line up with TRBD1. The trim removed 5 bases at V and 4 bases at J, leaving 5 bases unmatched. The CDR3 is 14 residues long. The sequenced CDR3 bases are TGTGCCAGCAGTACCGGGACAGGGGTTTACGAG. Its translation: CASSTGTGVYE. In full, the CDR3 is CASSTGTGVYEQYF.

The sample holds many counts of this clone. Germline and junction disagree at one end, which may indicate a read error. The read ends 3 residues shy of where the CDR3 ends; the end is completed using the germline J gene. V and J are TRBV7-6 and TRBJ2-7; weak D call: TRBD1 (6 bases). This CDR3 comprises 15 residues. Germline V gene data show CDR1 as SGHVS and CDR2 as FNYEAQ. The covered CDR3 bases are TGTGCCAGCAGCCTAGCTATAGGACAGAACTACGAG. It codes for CASSLAIGQNYE. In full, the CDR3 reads CASSLAIGQNYEQYF.

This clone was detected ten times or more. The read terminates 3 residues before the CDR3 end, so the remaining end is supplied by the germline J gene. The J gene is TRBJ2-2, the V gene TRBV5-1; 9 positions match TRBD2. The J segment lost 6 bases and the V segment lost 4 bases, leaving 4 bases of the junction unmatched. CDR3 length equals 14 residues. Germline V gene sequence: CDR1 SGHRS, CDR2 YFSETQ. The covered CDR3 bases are TGCGCCAGCAGCCCGACTAGCGGCCCCGGGGAG. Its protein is CASSPTSGPGE. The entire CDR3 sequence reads CASSPTSGPGELFF.

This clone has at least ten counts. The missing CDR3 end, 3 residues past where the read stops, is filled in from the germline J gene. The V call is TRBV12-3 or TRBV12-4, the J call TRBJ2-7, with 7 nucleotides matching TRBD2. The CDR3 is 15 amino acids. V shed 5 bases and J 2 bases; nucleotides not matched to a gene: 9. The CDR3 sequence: CASSGGGAVPYEQYF. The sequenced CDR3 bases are TGTGCCAGCAGTGGGGGGGGAGCGGTCCCCTACGAG.

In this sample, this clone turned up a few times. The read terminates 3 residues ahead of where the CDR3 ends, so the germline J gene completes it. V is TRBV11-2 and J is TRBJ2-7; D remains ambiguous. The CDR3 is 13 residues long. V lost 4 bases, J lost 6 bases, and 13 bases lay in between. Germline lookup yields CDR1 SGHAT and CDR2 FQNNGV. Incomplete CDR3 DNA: TGTGCCAGCAGCTCCGGTTCGTCGGGCGAG. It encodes CASSSGSSGE. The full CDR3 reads CASSSGSSGEQYF.

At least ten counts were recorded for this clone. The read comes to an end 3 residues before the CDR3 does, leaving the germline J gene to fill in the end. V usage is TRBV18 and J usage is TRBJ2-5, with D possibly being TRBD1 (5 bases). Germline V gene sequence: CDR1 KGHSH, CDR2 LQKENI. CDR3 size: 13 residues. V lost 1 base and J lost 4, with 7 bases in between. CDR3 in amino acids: CASSPQTAETQYF. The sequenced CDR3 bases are TGTGCCAGCTCACCACAGACAGCAGAGACC.

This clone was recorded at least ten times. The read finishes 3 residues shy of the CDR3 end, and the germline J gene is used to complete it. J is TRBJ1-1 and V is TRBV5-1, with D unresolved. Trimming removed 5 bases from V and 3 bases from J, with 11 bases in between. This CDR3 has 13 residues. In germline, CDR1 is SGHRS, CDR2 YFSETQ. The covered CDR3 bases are TGCGCCAGCAGTACCGCCGGGTACACTGAA. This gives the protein CASSTAGYTE. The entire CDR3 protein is CASSTAGYTEAFF.

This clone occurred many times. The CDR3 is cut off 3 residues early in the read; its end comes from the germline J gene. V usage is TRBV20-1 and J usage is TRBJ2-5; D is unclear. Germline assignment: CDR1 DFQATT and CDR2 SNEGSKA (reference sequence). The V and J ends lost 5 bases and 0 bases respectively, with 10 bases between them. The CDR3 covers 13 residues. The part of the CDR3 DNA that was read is TGCAGTGCTTCCGGGTCTAACCAAGAGACC. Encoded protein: CSASGSNQET. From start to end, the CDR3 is CSASGSNQETQYF.

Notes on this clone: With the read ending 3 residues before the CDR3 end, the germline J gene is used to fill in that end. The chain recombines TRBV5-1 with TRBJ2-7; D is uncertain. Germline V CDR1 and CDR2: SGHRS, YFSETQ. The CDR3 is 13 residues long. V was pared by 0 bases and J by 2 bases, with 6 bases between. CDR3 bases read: TGCGCCAGCAGCTTGGGCAGTACCTACGAG. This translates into CASSLGSTYE. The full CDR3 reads CASSLGSTYEQYF.